A single sample is the source of the 22 T cell receptor beta chains below, sequenced in a study of T cell responses to AZD1222 COVID-19 vaccine. The table came from immunoSEQ multiplex PCR; TCRdb's copy has only in-frame clones and leaves some out. The sample has under 110,000 clones, just over 85% seen once. The sequencing used peripheral blood, collected on day 0 of AZD1222 vaccination. The receptors originated from an adult in good health.

The V and J genes are TRBV19 and TRBJ2-7; TRBD2 matches 11 bases. Germline values: CDR1 LNHDA, CDR2 SQIVND (reference sequence). The CDR3 has 17 residues. V lost 5 bases, J lost 0 bases, and 9 bases stayed unmatched. CDR3: CASSLLHSGRASYEQYF. The CDR3 coding sequence is TGTGCCAGTAGTCTGCTTCATAGCGGGAGGGCCTCCTACGAGCAGTACTTC.

The CDR3 DNA is TGTGCCAGCAGCTGGCAGGGTTACGGTGAAGCTTTCTTT. Translating it yields CASSWQGYGEAFF. This sequence joins TRBV7-2 and TRBJ1-1, with D perhaps matching TRBD1 (5 bases). Between the trimmed V and J ends, which lost 4 bases and 7 bases, there was a span of 13 bases. Germline CDR1 reads SGHTA; CDR2 reads FQGNSA. The CDR3 has 13 amino acids.

The chain employs TRBV4-3 and TRBJ1-2; D unresolved. Per germline, CDR1 LGHNA and CDR2 YSLEER. V was trimmed by 3 bases and J by 7 bases, leaving 9 bases between them. The CDR3 extends over 12 amino acids. The CDR3: CASSQGFGGYTF. CDR3 bases: TGCGCCAGCAGCCAGGGGTTTGGTGGCTACACCTTC.

The chain recombines TRBV6-4 with TRBJ2-7; 11 bases agree with TRBD2. The trim removed 9 bases at V and 2 bases at J, leaving 6 bases unmatched. CDR1 is MRHNA, CDR2 SNTAGT, per germline. This CDR3 has 14 residues. The CDR3 coding sequence is TGTGCCAGTCGACTAGCGGGATTGACCTACGAGCAGTACTTC. It yields the protein CASRLAGLTYEQYF.

The rearrangement uses TRBV7-8 and TRBJ1-5; no firm D call. Germline CDR1 reads SGHVS; CDR2 reads FQNEAQ. The CDR3 consists of 14 residues. Trimming stripped 7 bases from V and 1 base from J, with 11 bases between. For the CDR3, the DNA is TGTGCCAGCACACAAACGGGGAGCAATCAGCCCCAGCATTTT. Amino acid sequence: CASTQTGSNQPQHF.

This rearrangement joins TRBV6-5 to TRBJ2-5; the D gene is possibly TRBD1 (5 bases). V dropped 5 bases and J dropped 9 bases, with 19 bases sitting between them. There are 14 residues in the CDR3. From germline, CDR1 is MNHEY and CDR2 SVGAGI. CDR3: CASSPTRTPSSQYF. CDR3 nucleotide sequence: TGTGCCAGCAGTCCGACGAGGACACCCTCATCCCAGTACTTC.

The rearrangement links TRBV5-4 to TRBJ1-1; no clear D. The CDR3 runs 14 residues. Trimming removed 0 bases from V and 4 bases from J, with 10 bases in between. Germline loops: CDR1 SGHNT, CDR2 YYREEE (reference sequence). Here the CDR3 DNA reads TGTGCCAGCAGCTTGGCCCAAGGGTTCACTGAAGCTTTCTTT. It specifies CASSLAQGFTEAFF.

The chain uses TRBV5-1 and TRBJ2-2, with TRBD1 as a possible D gene (6 bases). The CDR3 consists of 19 residues. CDR1 is SGHRS and CDR2 is YFSETQ in the germline V gene. V was shortened by 0 bases and J by 4 bases, with 22 bases between the two germline ends. The CDR3 nucleotides are TGCGCCAGCAGCTTGGGCGGTTCAGCCGGGACATCAATCACCGGGGAGCTGTTTTTT. Translated: CASSLGGSAGTSITGELFF.

This chain uses TRBV5-6 with TRBJ1-4; D unresolved. The ends were cut back, 5 bases at V and 7 bases at J, with 12 bases in the middle. The CDR3 has 13 residues. Germline loops: CDR1 SGHDT, CDR2 YYEEEE. The CDR3 nucleotides read TGTGCCAGCAGTATGTTGGCGGCTGAAAAACTGTTTTTT. Protein product: CASSMLAAEKLFF.

The rearrangement links TRBV28 to TRBJ1-5, with D possibly being TRBD1 (6 bases). V dropped 5 bases and J dropped 7 bases, with 18 bases sitting between them. The CDR3 length is 15 residues. Looked up from germline, CDR1 is MDHEN and CDR2 is SYDVKM. The CDR3 bases are TGTGCCAGCAGTGCCCACAGGGATAAGGGCCAGCCCCAGCATTTT. Translated, it gives CASSAHRDKGQPQHF.

This chain's CDR3 is CASSLTGRDEAFF. As DNA, the CDR3 is TGCGCCAGCAGCTTGACGGGGAGGGATGAAGCTTTCTTT. The chain combines TRBV5-1 with TRBJ1-1, with D unclear. Germline V gene lookup returns CDR1 SGHRS and CDR2 YFSETQ. V was clipped by 1 base and J by 7 bases, with 11 bases between them. The CDR3 extends over 13 amino acids.

This chain links TRBV4-1 with TRBJ2-3; D is undetermined. CDR3 length equals 18 residues. Germline-derived CDR1 and CDR2 are MGHRA and YSYEKL. V lost 4 bases and J lost 0, with 20 bases in between. The CDR3, as DNA: TGCGCCAGCAGCCCCGCAAAAGGGATTTCCACTAGCACAGATACGCAGTATTTT. Translated: CASSPAKGISTSTDTQYF.

The gene calls are TRBV28 and TRBJ2-1; no clear D. Germline V gene data show CDR1 as MDHEN and CDR2 as SYDVKM. This CDR3 has 15 amino acids. V lost 6 bases and J 2 bases, leaving 14 bases between the germline ends. The CDR3 protein is CASRPGANPYNEQFF. CDR3 nucleotide sequence: TGTGCCAGCAGGCCCGGAGCGAATCCCTACAATGAGCAGTTCTTC.

The rearrangement links TRBV6-1 to TRBJ1-1; D remains ambiguous. Between the trimmed V and J ends, which lost 3 bases and 7 bases, there was a span of 6 bases. The CDR3 runs 11 residues. The germline V gene encodes CDR1 MNHNS and CDR2 SASEGT. Written as DNA, the CDR3 is TGTGCCAGCAGTGAGGCGGGTGAAGCTTTCTTT. This sequence encodes CASSEAGEAFF.

This chain uses TRBV28 with TRBJ1-2; TRBD1 is a possible D gene (6 bases). The V gene's germline CDR1 is MDHEN and CDR2 SYDVKM. V lost 6 bases and J 5 bases, leaving 13 bases between the germline ends. The CDR3 consists of 13 residues. CDR3 DNA: TGTGCCAGCAGCGCCCGGACAGTTTATGGCTACACCTTC. It translates to CASSARTVYGYTF.

V gene TRBV5-6 combines with J gene TRBJ2-5, with TRBD1 identical over 9 bases. CDR1 SGHDT and CDR2 YYEEEE come from the germline V gene. The CDR3 is 19 residues long. The J segment lost 4 bases and the V segment lost 4 bases, leaving 20 bases of the junction unmatched. The CDR3 region is CASSARLSAGTGIVETQYF. The CDR3 nucleotides are TGTGCCAGCAGCGCTCGGCTTAGCGCCGGGACAGGGATAGTAGAGACCCAGTACTTC.

The J gene is TRBJ1-1, the V gene TRBV21-1. TRBV21-1 is a pseudogene locus. There are 11 residues in the CDR3. CDR3 region: CASSRVTEAFF. The CDR3 DNA reads TGTGCCAGCAGCAGGGTCACTGAAGCTTTCTTT.

The chain couples TRBV27 to TRBJ2-5, with D hard to call. The CDR3 loop spans 14 amino acids. V shed 5 bases and J shed 5 bases, with 15 bases lying between them. Germline V lookup: CDR1 MNHEY, CDR2 SMNVEV (reference sequence). As DNA, the CDR3 is TGTGCCAGCAGTAACATCGGGCAGCTCGAGACCCAGTACTTC. It is translated as CASSNIGQLETQYF.

This clone was seen only once. The V call is TRBV6-2 or TRBV6-3, the J call TRBJ2-1, with D unclear. This CDR3 comprises 15 residues. Trimming cost V 2 bases and J 0 bases, with 8 bases left between them. CDR1 and CDR2 from the germline V gene are MNHEY and SVGEGT. This chain's CDR3 is CASSYGLGSYNEQFF. DNA for the CDR3: TGTGCCAGCAGTTACGGCCTAGGCTCCTACAATGAGCAGTTCTTC.

The V gene is TRBV12-3 or TRBV12-4, the J gene TRBJ1-2; 7 nucleotides agree with TRBD1. CDR3 length: 13 amino acids. V was pared by 5 bases and J by 8 bases, with 8 bases of the junction left unmatched. The CDR3 sequence: CASSLGQDIGYTF. The CDR3 bases are TGTGCCAGCAGTCTCGGACAGGATATCGGCTACACCTTC.

V and J are TRBV4-2 and TRBJ2-3; D is possibly TRBD1 (6 bases). V was pared by 3 bases and J by 5 bases, with 15 bases between. CDR3 length equals 15 residues. Germline CDR1 reads LGHNA; CDR2 reads YNFKEQ. The CDR3 sequence is CASSQRYRVGDTQYF. For the CDR3, the DNA is TGTGCCAGCAGCCAGAGGTACAGGGTTGGAGATACGCAGTATTTT.

This clone was counted between two and nine times. J is TRBJ2-7 and V is TRBV2, with D possibly being TRBD1 (6 bases). The germline V gene encodes CDR1 SNHLY and CDR2 FYNNEI. With 6 bases removed from V and 3 bases from J, the gap between germline ends came to 18 bases. This CDR3 is built from 15 residues. CDR3 loop: CASRKDSGGGYEQYF. DNA of the CDR3: TGTGCCAGCAGGAAGGACAGTGGAGGTGGCTACGAGCAGTACTTC.